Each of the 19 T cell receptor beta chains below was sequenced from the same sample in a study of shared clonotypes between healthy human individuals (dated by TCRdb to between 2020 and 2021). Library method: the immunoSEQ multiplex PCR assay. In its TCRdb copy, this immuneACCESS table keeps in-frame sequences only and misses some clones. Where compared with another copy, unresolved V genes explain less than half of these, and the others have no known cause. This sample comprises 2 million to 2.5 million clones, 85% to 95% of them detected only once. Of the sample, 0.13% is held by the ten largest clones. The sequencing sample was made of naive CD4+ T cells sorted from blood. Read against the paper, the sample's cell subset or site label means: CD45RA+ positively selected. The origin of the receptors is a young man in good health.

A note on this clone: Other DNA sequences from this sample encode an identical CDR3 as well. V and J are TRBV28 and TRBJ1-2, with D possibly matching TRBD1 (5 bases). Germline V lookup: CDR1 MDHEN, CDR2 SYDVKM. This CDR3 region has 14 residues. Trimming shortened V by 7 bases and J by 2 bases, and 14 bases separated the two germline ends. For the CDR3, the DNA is TGTGCCAGCACTCCGGGGACGGTCAACTATGGCTACACCTTC. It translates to CASTPGTVNYGYTF.

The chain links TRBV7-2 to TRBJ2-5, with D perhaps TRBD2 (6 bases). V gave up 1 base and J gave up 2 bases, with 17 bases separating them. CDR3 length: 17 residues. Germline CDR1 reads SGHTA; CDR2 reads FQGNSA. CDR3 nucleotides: TGTGCCAGCAGCTTAGTAGGGTCCGGGAGTTTACAAGAGACCCAGTACTTC. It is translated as CASSLVGSGSLQETQYF.

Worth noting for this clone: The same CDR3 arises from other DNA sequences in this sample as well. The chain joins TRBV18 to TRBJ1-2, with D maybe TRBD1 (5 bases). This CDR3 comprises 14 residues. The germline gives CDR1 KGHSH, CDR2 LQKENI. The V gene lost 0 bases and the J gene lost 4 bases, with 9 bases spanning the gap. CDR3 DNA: TGTGCCAGCTCACCACCAGGGGTTGGCTATGGCTACACCTTC. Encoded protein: CASSPPGVGYGYTF. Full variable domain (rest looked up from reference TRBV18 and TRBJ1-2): NAGVMQNPRHLVRRRGQEARLRCSPMKGHSHVYWYRQLPEEGLKFMVYLQKENIIDESGMPKERFSAEFPKEGPSILRIQQVVRGDSAAYFCASSPPGVGYGYTFGSGTRLTVV.

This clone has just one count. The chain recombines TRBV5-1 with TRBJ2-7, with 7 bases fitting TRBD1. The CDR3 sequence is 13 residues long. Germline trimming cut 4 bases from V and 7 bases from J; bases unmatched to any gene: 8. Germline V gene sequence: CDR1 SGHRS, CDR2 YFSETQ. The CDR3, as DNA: TGCGCCAGCAGCCGGGACAGCCCTAGGGAGCAGTACTTC. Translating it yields CASSRDSPREQYF.

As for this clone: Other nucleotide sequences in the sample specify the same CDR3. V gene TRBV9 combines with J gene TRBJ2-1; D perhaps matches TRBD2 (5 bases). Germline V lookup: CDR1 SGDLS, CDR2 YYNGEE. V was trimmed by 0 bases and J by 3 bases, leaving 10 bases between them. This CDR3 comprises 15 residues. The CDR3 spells CASSVGTSGYNEQFF. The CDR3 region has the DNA TGTGCCAGCAGCGTAGGTACCAGCGGCTACAATGAGCAGTTCTTC.

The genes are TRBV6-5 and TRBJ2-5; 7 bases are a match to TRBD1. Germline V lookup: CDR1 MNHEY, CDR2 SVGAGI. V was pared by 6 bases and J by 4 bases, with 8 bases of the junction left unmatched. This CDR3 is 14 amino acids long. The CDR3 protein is CASSNRGPPETQYF. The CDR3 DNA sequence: TGTGCCAGCAGCAACAGGGGTCCCCCAGAGACCCAGTACTTC.

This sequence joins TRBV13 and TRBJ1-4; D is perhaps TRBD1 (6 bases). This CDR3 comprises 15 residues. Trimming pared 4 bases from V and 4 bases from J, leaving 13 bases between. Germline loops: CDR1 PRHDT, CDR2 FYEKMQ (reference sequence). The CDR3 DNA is TGTGCCAGCAGCTCCGGGACATCCAATAATGAAAAACTGTTTTTT. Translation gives CASSSGTSNNEKLFF. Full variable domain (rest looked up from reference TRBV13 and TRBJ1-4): AAGVIQSPRHLIKEKRETATLKCYPIPRHDTVYWYQQGPGQDPQFLISFYEKMQSDKGSIPDRFSAQQFSDYHSELNMSSLELGDSALYFCASSSGTSNNEKLFFGSGTQLSVL.

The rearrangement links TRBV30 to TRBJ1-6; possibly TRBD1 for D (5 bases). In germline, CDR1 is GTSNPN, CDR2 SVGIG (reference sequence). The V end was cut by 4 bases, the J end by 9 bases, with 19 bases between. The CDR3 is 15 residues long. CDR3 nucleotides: TGTGCCTGGAAAGGGACGCTTTTTGTAGGTTCACCCCTCCACTTT. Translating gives CAWKGTLFVGSPLHF.

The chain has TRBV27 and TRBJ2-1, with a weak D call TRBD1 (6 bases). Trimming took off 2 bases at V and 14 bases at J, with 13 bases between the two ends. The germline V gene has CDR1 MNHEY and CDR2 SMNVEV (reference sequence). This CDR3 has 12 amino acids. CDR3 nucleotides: TGTGCCAGCAGTTTAAGTCAGGGGCGGGAGTTCTTC. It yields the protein CASSLSQGREFF.

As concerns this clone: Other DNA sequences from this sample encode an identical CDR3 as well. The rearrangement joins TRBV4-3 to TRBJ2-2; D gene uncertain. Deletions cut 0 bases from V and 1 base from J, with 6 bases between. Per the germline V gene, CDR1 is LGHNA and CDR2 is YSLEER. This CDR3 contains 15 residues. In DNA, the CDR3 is TGCGCCAGCAGCCAAGAGGCAGGGAACACCGGGGAGCTGTTTTTT. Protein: CASSQEAGNTGELFF.

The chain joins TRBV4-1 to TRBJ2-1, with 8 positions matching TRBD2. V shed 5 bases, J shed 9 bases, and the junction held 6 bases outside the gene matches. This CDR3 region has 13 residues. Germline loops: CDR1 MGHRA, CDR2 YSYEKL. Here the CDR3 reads CASSGTTSVEQFF. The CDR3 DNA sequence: TGCGCCAGCAGCGGAACGACTAGCGTTGAGCAGTTCTTC.

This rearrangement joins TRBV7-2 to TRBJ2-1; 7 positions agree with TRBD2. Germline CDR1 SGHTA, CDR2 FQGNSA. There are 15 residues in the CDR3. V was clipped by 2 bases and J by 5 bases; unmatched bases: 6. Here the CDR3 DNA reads TGTGCCAGCAGCTTACGCGGGGGACGGAACAATGAGCAGTTCTTC. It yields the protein CASSLRGGRNNEQFF.

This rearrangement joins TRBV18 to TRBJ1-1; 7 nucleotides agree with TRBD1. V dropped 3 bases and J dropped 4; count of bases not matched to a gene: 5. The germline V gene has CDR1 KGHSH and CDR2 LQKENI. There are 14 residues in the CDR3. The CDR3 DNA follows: TGTGCCAGCTCACCCTCACAGGGGACCACTGAAGCTTTCTTT. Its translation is CASSPSQGTTEAFF.

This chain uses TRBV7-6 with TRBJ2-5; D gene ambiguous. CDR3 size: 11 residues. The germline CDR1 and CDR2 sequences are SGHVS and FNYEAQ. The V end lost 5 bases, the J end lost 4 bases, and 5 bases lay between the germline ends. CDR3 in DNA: TGTGCCAGCAGCGTGGGAGAGACCCAGTACTTC. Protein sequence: CASSVGETQYF.

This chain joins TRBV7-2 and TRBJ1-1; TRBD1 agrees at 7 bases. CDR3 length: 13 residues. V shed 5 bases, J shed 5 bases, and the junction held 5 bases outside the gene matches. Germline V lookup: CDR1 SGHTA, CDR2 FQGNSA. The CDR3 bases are TGTGCCAGCAGCACTCGACAGGGAACTGAAGCTTTCTTT. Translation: CASSTRQGTEAFF.

The CDR3, as DNA: TGTGCCAGTAGTAGCGACAGGACCTTAAATTCACCCCTCCACTTT. The encoded protein is CASSSDRTLNSPLHF. The chain links TRBV19 to TRBJ1-6; maybe TRBD1 (6 bases). Per the germline V gene, CDR1 is LNHDA and CDR2 is SQIVND (reference sequence). The V end was cut by 4 bases, the J end by 7 bases, with 14 bases between. This CDR3 spans 15 amino acids.

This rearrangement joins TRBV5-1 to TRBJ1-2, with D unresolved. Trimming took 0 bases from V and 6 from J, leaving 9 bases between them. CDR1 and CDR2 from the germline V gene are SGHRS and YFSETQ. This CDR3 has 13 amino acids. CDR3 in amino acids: CASSLGPQNGYTF. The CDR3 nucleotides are TGCGCCAGCAGCTTGGGGCCGCAGAATGGCTACACCTTC.

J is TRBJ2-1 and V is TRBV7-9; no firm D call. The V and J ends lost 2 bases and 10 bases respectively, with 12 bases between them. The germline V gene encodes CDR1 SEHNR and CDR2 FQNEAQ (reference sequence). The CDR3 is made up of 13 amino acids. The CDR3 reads CASSLRERAEQFF. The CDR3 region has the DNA TGTGCCAGCAGCTTAAGGGAACGGGCAGAGCAGTTCTTC.

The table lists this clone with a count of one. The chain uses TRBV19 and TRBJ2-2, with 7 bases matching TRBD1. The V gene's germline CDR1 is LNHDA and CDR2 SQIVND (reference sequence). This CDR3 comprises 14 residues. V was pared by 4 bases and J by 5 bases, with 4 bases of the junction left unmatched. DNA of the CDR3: TGTGCCAGTAGTACCGGGACAGCGACCGGGGAGCTGTTTTTT. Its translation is CASSTGTATGELFF. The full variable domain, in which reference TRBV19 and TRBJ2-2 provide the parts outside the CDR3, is DGGITQSPKYLFRKEGQNVTLSCEQNLNHDAMYWYRQDPGQGLRLIYYSQIVNDFQKGDIAEGYSVSREKKESFPLTVTSAQKNPTAFYLCASSTGTATGELFFGEGSRLTVL.